By frequency in the sample, the clone carrying this TCR beta chain is medium-sized. The antigen is undetermined. The sample originates from a study of shared clonotypes between healthy human individuals. Findings and caveats of the study: Generation probabilities were higher for clonotypes shared across all four sorted-subset donors than for unshared ones. Rarefaction indicated that sorted-subset sequencing remained incomplete although depth was large.

V was trimmed by 6 bases and J by 1 base, leaving 18 bases between them. Looked up from germline, CDR1 is MDHEN and CDR2 is SYDVKM. The CDR3 is made up of 16 amino acids. Donors had no recently reported acute infections or vaccinations and were HIV-negative. Adults of Caucasian background living in Nashville, Tennessee made up all donors. The method was immunoSEQ multiplex PCR; TCRdb's version includes in-frame clones alone and lacks a portion of them. The sample carries approximately 100,000 clones, about 70% recorded once. The receptor was isolated from a woman aged 30 to 39 in good health. Input material: memory CD8+ T cells sorted from blood. Subset of the sample: CD45RO+ cells pooled with CCR7-negative TemRA cells. This chain joins TRBV28 and TRBJ1-1, with a weak D call TRBD1 (6 bases). The CDR3 DNA reads as TGTGCCAGCAGATTAGCAGGGGTTGGTGGGAACACTGAAGCTTTCTTT. It translates to CASRLAGVGGNTEAFF.